The source of this T cell receptor beta chain is a study of blood T cell repertoires in COVID-19. This table comes from immunoSEQ multiplex PCR, and its TCRdb copy is limited to in-frame clones, with some not included. The sample includes some 180,000 clones, roughly 82% of them seen just once. This clone was detected once. Unmatched junction bases numbered 2, after V lost 8 bases and J lost 1 base. The CDR3 loop spans 13 amino acids. The germline CDR1 and CDR2 sequences are KGHSH and LQKENI. The sample comprised PBMCs or T cells enriched from blood (not recorded which). This chain joins TRBV18 and TRBJ1-1, with TRBD1 matching 9 bases. The sequence was obtained from a woman aged 55-75 years with acute COVID-19. The CDR3 DNA reads as TGTGCCAGCGCGGGACAGGGGAACACTGAAGCTTTCTTT. As protein: CASAGQGNTEAFF.